This TCR beta chain was profiled in a study of cytomegalovirus exposure and HLA in healthy donors. The study, taken as a whole, reports: Common viral pathogens seemed to be connected with several of the most significant clusters, according to a later analysis. Investigators reported 150 to 200 TCR beta chains as tied to cytomegalovirus. In vitro experiments confirmed that three CMV-associated chains were specific for CMV antigens. As immune exposure information, only CMV serostatus was available.

Comments on this clone: As yet, its antigen is unknown.

CDR3 length: 13 residues. Germline-derived CDR1 and CDR2 are SGHNT and YENEEA. V was trimmed by 5 bases and J by 0 bases, leaving 8 bases between them. The PCR had 60 Vbeta and 13 Jbeta primers. Repertoires were generated with immunoSEQ multiplex PCR, while TCRdb's copy carries only in-frame clones and drops some. The table shows just over 150,000 clones, with around 84% occurring only once. The sequencing input was PBMCs. This chain joins TRBV11-3 and TRBJ2-7; TRBD2 might be the D (6 bases). The sequence was collected from a man between 18 and 29 years old in good health and CMV-seronegative. The CDR3 region has the DNA TGTGCCAGCAGCCCCGGGGGCTCCTACGAGCAGTACTTC. It codes for CASSPGGSYEQYF.